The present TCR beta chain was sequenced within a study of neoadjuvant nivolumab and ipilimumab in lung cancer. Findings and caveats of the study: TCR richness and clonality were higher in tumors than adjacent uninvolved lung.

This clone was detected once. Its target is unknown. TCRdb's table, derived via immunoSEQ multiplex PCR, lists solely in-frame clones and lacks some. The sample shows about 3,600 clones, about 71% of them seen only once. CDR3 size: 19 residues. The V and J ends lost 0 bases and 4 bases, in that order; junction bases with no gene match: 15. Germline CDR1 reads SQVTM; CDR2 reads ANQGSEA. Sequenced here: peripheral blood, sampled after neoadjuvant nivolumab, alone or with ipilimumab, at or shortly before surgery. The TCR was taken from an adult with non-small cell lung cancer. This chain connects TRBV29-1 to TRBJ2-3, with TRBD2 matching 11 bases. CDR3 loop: CSVEDTLAGGPFRPDTQYF. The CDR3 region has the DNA TGCAGCGTTGAAGACACCCTAGCGGGAGGTCCCTTTCGCCCAGATACGCAGTATTTT.